Given below is one T cell receptor beta chain in context. The sample originates from a study of blood T cell repertoires in COVID-19. As for the study in general: Sources were T cells, B-cell-depleted T cells, or PBMCs; the material itself was cDNA or gDNA.

Per the original methods: By means of reference gene primer amplification, nucleated cell counts were estimated. Profiled with immunoSEQ multiplex PCR; TCRdb holds only in-frame clones, not every one. The V and J calls and clone size were taken over from that table, and D and trimming were inferred from the DNA. The repertoire includes 95,000 to 150,000 clones, around 76% of them detected once, and around 5.5% sits in the top ten. This CDR3 is 13 amino acids long. In germline, CDR1 is SGHRS, CDR2 YFSETQ. The V gene lost 4 bases and the J gene lost 5 bases, with 12 bases spanning the gap. Sequenced material: peripheral blood. This rearrangement joins TRBV5-1 to TRBJ1-2, with D possibly being TRBD1 (6 bases). The TCR comes from a man in his sixties with acute or convalescent COVID-19. CDR3: CASSRSGEYGYTF. The CDR3 coding sequence is TGCGCCAGCAGCAGGTCAGGGGAATATGGCTACACCTTC.